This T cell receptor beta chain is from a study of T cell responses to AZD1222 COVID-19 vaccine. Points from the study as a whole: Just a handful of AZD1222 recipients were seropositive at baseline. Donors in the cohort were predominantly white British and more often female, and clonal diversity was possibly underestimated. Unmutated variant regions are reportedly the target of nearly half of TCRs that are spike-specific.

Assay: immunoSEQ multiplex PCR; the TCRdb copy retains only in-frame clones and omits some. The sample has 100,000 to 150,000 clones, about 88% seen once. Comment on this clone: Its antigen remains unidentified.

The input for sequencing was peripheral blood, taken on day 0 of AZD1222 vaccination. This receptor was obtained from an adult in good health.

Here the CDR3 DNA reads TGTGCCAGCAGTTTAACCGGGCCCTTTAATGGCTACACCTTC. Translating it yields CASSLTGPFNGYTF. The chain is built from TRBV28 and TRBJ1-2; D ambiguous. The CDR3 is made up of 14 amino acids. CDR1 is MDHEN and CDR2 is SYDVKM in the germline V gene. Trimming shortened V by 2 bases and J by 6 bases, and 13 bases separated the two germline ends.